One T cell receptor beta chain is described in this entry. This clone was detected a few times. Its antigen remains undetermined. Base qualities are not at hand, and no much larger clone is one base apart. This entry belongs to a study of cytomegalovirus exposure and HLA in healthy donors (TCRdb year 2017). Turning to the overall study: According to an earlier analysis of around 600 of the donors, about 170 million T cells yielded some 110 million unique TCR beta sequences and about 300 Gb of sequence data. The number of typed donors differed by locus: about 620-630 for A, B, C, DRB1 and DQB1; 500 to 550 for DQA1; some 610 for DPA1; and around 490 for DPB1. All discovery cohort repertoires had been generated on a single sequencing platform. Using immunosequencing, the study profiled T cell repertoires from around 680 subjects and related those repertoires to cytomegalovirus serostatus. An early release covering about 600 HLA-typed donors comprised 250 to 350 gigabases of sequencing data and roughly 85 million unique TCR sequences. In the later analysis, no new phenotypic data were used to find candidate immune exposures; instead, reliance was placed on TCR beta sequences and their occurrence across donors. The study aimed to test whether cataloging public T cell receptors could reveal signatures of past pathogen exposure. Alongside the repertoire data, information on donor age, sex, ethnicity and CMV serostatus was compiled. Class I and class II HLA loci were covered by the typing at four-digit resolution. A later analysis re-examined previously published TCR beta repertoires from roughly 650 donors and added high-resolution HLA genotyping to investigate patterns of TCR occurrence. The genetic ancestry cluster associated with self-reported Caucasian donors included roughly 84% of the 300 to 400 genotyped donors. On average, around 200,000 unique TCR beta nucleotide sequences were sequenced per donor among more than 350 genotyped donors of the cohort, with 15% to 20% of those sequences being non-productive. Four or five DR-DQ haplotypes were handled as single units for association and clustering, since linkage in the cohort was strong. To predict cytomegalovirus infection status, the study combined high-throughput TCR immunosequencing, statistical association of individual TCRs with disease status, and machine learning. An earlier analysis of around 580 of the donors used high-throughput TCR beta sequencing to judge whether each TCR beta V gene segment behaved as functional or pseudogenic. In a later genetic analysis, genome-wide SNP genotypes for about three fifths of the 666 donors were used, and that subset was treated as a discovery cohort. Besides the first cohort of 550 to 750 subjects, a separate validation cohort made up of some 110 different subjects was used. General study outcomes and caveats: An association between a missense DCLRE1C variant and V-gene and J-gene trimming of TCR beta chains was found in a later genetic analysis and replicated in an independent cohort. Over 15 rarely observed V segments, including chromosome 9 orphons, were excluded from the earlier analysis of several hundred of the donors because counts were too low. In a later analysis, about 16,000 TCR beta sequences were associated with specific HLA alleles at a false discovery rate of 0.05. According to a later analysis, parvovirus B19, influenza, CMV and Epstein-Barr virus appeared linked to several top co-occurrence clusters. According to a later genetic analysis, donors in an Asian-associated ancestry cluster had fewer N-insertions in productive TCRs than the approximately 630-donor mean. According to a later analysis, TCR association rates differed among HLA loci, with DRB1 alleles showing the most associated TCRs and HLA-C alleles showing the fewest. Broadly in line with IMGT annotations, most TCR beta V segments showed up in productive rearrangements about 87% or about 30% of the time in an earlier analysis of around 550 of the donors. In this cohort, only TCR beta chains were sequenced, and detectable features were limited by the absence of alpha or paired-chain data. Because the 87-base-pair reads could not distinguish some IMGT-functional V segments, including TRBV6-2 and TRBV6-3, those segments were excluded. HLA typing was unavailable for some donors at each locus, so association tests used only the typed subset. Roughly uniform sequencing depth across donors was assumed in presence/absence analyses, although this assumption may not hold. The classifier was reported to diagnose cytomegalovirus status with high specificity and sensitivity in both the original cohort and the validation cohort. While some public TCRs were present in many individuals, most TCR sequences turned up only very rarely across donors. A further reported finding was that TCR beta sequences accurately predicted the HLA-A and HLA-B alleles for most subjects in the first cohort. Correlated functional status among segregating V segments might be attributable to linkage disequilibrium, but an unknown experimental factor could not be ruled out. In a later analysis, HLA-associated TCR beta chains showed more clonal expansion and lower generation probabilities than non-associated chains that were equally common. A few of the identified cytomegalovirus-associated TCR beta chains were confirmed in vitro to be specific for cytomegalovirus antigens. A cluster of highly shared sequence variants was judged likely to be a technical artifact of the sequencing pipeline. It was suggested by the authors that the approach could potentially be generalized to other disease states and immunological phenotypes. When HLA alleles, especially DR and DQ, strongly co-occurred, TCR associations were difficult to assign to individual alleles. In a later analysis, most CMV-associated TCR beta chains were found to appear HLA-restricted, with HLA associations seemingly driven largely by CMV exposure. In the study, around 150 TCR beta chains were listed as associated with cytomegalovirus. For the cohort, immune exposure information was limited to CMV serostatus.

The cohort comprised fewer than 700 healthy bone marrow donors. All cohort members were sampled while nominally healthy, although unrecorded immune exposures were likely present. The donor tested CMV seropositive, placing the donor among the 289 seropositive members of the cohort. Each donor provided a peripheral blood sample, and peripheral blood mononuclear cells were used for TCR beta sequencing. Genomic DNA was extracted from the blood cell samples with the Qiagen DNeasy Blood Extraction Kit. The library was obtained by the immunoSEQ multiplex PCR assay. For the multiplex PCR, a mixture combining 60 forward primers for TCR Vbeta segments and 13 reverse primers for TCR Jbeta segments was used. The CDR3 region of rearranged TCR beta genes was amplified from genomic DNA with a multiplex PCR assay. The amplified TCR beta libraries were sequenced on the Illumina HiSeq System as 87-base-pair reads. In the source study's methods: In a later analysis, tens of millions of unique TCR beta chains were counted across the roughly 610 repertoires, and some 10 million of these chains were shared by at least two donors. A nearest-neighbor algorithm error-corrected the raw reads and collapsed the reads into unique sequences, merging closely related sequences to remove PCR and sequencing errors. CDR3 sequences were aligned to IMGT reference sequences to assign V, D and J gene segments. For a sequence to be retained, at least a six-nucleotide match to both a V gene segment and a J gene segment was required. A rearrangement counted as productive if the CDR3 had no stop codons and remained in frame with V and J, and every other rearrangement counted as non-productive. Following IMGT convention, CDR3 was defined as the stretch from the second conserved V-encoded cysteine to the conserved J-encoded phenylalanine. In an earlier analysis of just under 600 of the donors, sequences lacking an unambiguous match to a single V gene segment were excluded. In an earlier analysis of more than 500 of the donors, a V segment was called functional when productive rearrangements were above 56.7%, and segregating when the standard deviation between donors exceeded 5%. A statistical classification framework was developed to diagnose cytomegalovirus status using the catalog of TCR beta chain sequences. V and J gene assignment, in a later analysis, came from comparing TCR nucleotide sequences with IMGT/GENE-DB human TR gene sequences. In a later analysis, CDR3 sequences and most-parsimonious VDJ recombination scenarios were assigned using the TCRdist pipeline. A later analysis defined each TCR beta chain by its CDR3 amino acid sequence plus V-gene family, and excluded reads lacking a unique V-gene family. A later analysis removed 600 or so highly shared, low-generation-probability nucleotide sequences to deal with suspected cross-contamination and a sequencing artifact. A later analysis calculated a clonal expansion index for each public chain from normalized within-repertoire ranks of inferred template counts. A later analysis computed generation probabilities with a VDJ recombination model fitted to out-of-frame rearrangements, and checked the results against IGoR. In a later analysis, hypergeometric tests were used to score TCR-TCR, TCR-HLA and TCR-CMV co-occurrence, with a repertoire-size bias correction applied to TCR pairs. A later analysis estimated false discovery rates by permuting HLA or CMV assignments 20 times. A later analysis grouped co-occurring TCRs with DBSCAN, adding TCRdist sequence similarity when clustering within HLA-allele-positive subsets. Repertoires with fewer than 30,000 or more than 120,000 public chains were left out of co-occurrence clustering, as were about 5 repertoires with anomalous nucleotide sharing. TCRdb retrieved this table from immuneACCESS and kept in-frame rearrangements only. Not all clones are present; in checked studies, unresolved V genes account for under half, and no reason is known for the remainder. The DNA gave D and trimming, while V, J and clone size come from that table. Here the sample has roughly 120,000 clones; approximately 68% occur a single time. 1.5% to 2% of the sample is in the top ten clones.

Trimming accounts for 3 bases at V and 0 bases at J, while the number of junction bases matched to no gene is 20. Taken from cysteine to phenylalanine, the CDR3 has 23 residues. The CDR3 DNA has 69 bases and is translated from base 1. In the germline V gene, CDR1 corresponds to SGHRS and CDR2 to YFSETQ. The chain is made from TRBV5-1 and TRBJ2-6, and 11 junctional nucleotides match TRBD2. The sequence was collected from a man in his thirties or forties in good health and CMV-seropositive. Sequencing was done on a sample of PBMCs. Read as DNA, the sequence is TGCGCCAGCAGCTGGGTAAGGACTAGCGGGCACAGCGGGTTGACCTCTGGGGCCAACGTCCTGACTTTC. It specifies CASSWVRTSGHSGLTSGANVLTF. With the rest looked up from the reference TRBV5-1 and TRBJ2-6 genes rather than sequenced, the full variable domain is KAGVTQTPRYLIKTRGQQVTLSCSPISGHRSVSWYQQTPGQGLQFLFEYFSETQRNKGNFPGRFSGRQFSNSRSEMNVSTLELGDSALYLCASSWVRTSGHSGLTSGANVLTFGAGSRLTVL.